The 8 T cell receptor beta chains below were found in one sample sequenced in a study of blood T cell repertoires in COVID-19. Profiling relied on immunoSEQ multiplex PCR, and the TCRdb table lists in-frame clones only, not all of them. Of 120,000 to 150,000 clones listed, about nine tenths are singletons. Sequencing was performed on peripheral blood. All receptors come from a human donor in a cohort sampled during active COVID-19.

The chain employs TRBV28 and TRBJ2-7; D is perhaps TRBD2 (6 bases). This CDR3 region has 15 residues. Per the germline V gene, CDR1 is MDHEN and CDR2 is SYDVKM. Trimming cost V 1 base and J 0 bases, with 10 bases left between them. CDR3 DNA: TGTGCCAGCAGTTTATCTCGGGGGAGCTCCTACGAGCAGTACTTC. Its translation: CASSLSRGSSYEQYF.

This rearrangement joins TRBV11-2 to TRBJ2-5; weak D call: TRBD2 (7 bases). V lost 5 bases, J lost 2 bases, and 21 bases lay in between. Germline CDR1 is SGHAT and CDR2 is FQNNGV. CDR3 length: 17 residues. Here the CDR3 DNA reads TGTGCCAGCAGCCAAGAGGGGGGGCGATGGAATCAAGAGACCCAGTACTTC. This gives the protein CASSQEGGRWNQETQYF.

V is TRBV27 and J is TRBJ1-5; D is perhaps TRBD1 (5 bases). CDR1 MNHEY and CDR2 SMNVEV come from the germline V gene (reference sequence). Trimming removed 3 bases from V and 7 bases from J, with 7 bases in between. The CDR3 has 12 residues. CDR3 DNA: TGTGCCAGCAGTTTTCGGGGGCAGCCCCAGCATTTT. Translating gives CASSFRGQPQHF.

The chain employs TRBV7-2 and TRBJ2-1; D perhaps matches TRBD1 (6 bases). The V end was cut by 0 bases, the J end by 4 bases, with 13 bases between. Germline assignment: CDR1 SGHTA and CDR2 FQGNSA. CDR3 size: 16 residues. The CDR3 region has the DNA TGTGCCAGCAGCTTAGCGGGGGCGGGTACATACAATGAGCAGTTCTTC. Translation: CASSLAGAGTYNEQFF.

The rearrangement uses TRBV11-3 and TRBJ2-2; 7 nucleotides match TRBD2. Germline CDR1 reads SGHNT; CDR2 reads YENEEA. V gave up 1 base and J gave up 4 bases; unmatched junction bases: 3. This CDR3 has 15 residues. CDR3 residues: CASSLAGGVTGELFF. In nucleotides, the CDR3 is TGTGCCAGCAGCTTAGCGGGGGGAGTCACCGGGGAGCTGTTTTTT.

The chain couples TRBV30 to TRBJ1-4; 9 positions match TRBD1. V shed 5 bases, J shed 7 bases, and the junction held 8 bases outside the gene matches. The CDR3 spans 14 residues. The V gene's germline CDR1 is GTSNPN and CDR2 SVGIG (reference sequence). The CDR3 DNA follows: TGTGCCTGGGACCACAGGGGGCGCGGTGAAAAACTGTTTTTT. This gives the protein CAWDHRGRGEKLFF.

The V call is TRBV4-1, the J call TRBJ2-1; D is unclear. Germline V gene data show CDR1 as MGHRA and CDR2 as YSYEKL. The CDR3 spans 12 residues. Trimming stripped 3 bases from V and 4 bases from J, with 4 bases between. The CDR3 region is CASSHTYNEQFF. Written as DNA, the CDR3 is TGCGCCAGCAGCCATACTTACAATGAGCAGTTCTTC.

This chain joins TRBV28 and TRBJ2-5, with D perhaps TRBD1 (6 bases). V gave up 5 bases and J gave up 7 bases, with 14 bases separating them. CDR3 length equals 13 residues. The germline CDR1 and CDR2 sequences are MDHEN and SYDVKM. The CDR3 region is CASSPTGFGTQYF. As DNA, the CDR3 is TGTGCCAGCAGTCCAACAGGGTTTGGGACCCAGTACTTC.